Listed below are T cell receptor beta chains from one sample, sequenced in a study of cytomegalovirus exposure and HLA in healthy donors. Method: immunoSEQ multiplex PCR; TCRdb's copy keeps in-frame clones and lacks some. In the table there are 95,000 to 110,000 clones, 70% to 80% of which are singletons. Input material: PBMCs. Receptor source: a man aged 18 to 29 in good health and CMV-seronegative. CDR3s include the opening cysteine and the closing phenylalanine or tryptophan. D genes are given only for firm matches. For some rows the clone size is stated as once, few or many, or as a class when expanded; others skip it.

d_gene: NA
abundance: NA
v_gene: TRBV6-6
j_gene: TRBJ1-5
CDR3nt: TGTGCCAGCAGTTACCCCGTCCAGGGCGTGTTACAGCCCCAGCATTTT
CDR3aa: CASSYPVQGVLQPQHF

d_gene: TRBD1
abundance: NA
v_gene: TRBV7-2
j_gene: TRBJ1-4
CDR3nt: TGTGCCAGCAGCTCGTACAGGGGGAGTGAAAAACTGTTTTTT
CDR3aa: CASSSYRGSEKLFF

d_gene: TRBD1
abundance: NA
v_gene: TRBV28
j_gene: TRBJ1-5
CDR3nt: TGTGCCAGCAGTTTGGGCGACAGGGGCGCGGAGCCCCAGCATTTT
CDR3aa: CASSLGDRGAEPQHF

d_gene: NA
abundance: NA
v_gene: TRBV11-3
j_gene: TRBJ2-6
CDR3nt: TGTGCCAGCAGCCCTACCTCTGGGGCCAACGTCCTGACTTTC
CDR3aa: CASSPTSGANVLTF

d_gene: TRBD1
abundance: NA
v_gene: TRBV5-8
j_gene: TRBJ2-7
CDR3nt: TGTGCCAGCAGCGTTCCGGGACAGGTCTACGAGCAGTACTTC
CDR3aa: CASSVPGQVYEQYF

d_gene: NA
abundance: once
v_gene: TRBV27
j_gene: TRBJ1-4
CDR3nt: TGTGCCAGCAGTCCCCTTCAGGGGATCCCTAATGAAAAACTGTTTTTT
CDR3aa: CASSPLQGIPNEKLFF

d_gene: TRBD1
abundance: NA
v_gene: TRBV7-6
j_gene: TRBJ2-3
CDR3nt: TGTGCCAGCAGCGTACCAGGGGGCGGGGGCACAGATACGCAGTATTTT
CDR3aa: CASSVPGGGGTDTQYF

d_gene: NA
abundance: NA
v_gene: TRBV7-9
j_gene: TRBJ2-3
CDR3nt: TGTGCTCACAGCTTATCCCGTGGAGCTCTCACAGATACGCAGTATTTT
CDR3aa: CAHSLSRGALTDTQYF

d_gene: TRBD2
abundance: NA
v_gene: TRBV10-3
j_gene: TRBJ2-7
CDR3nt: TGTGCCATCAGAAAATCTAGCGGGGAGGGTTACGAGCAGTACTTC
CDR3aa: CAIRKSSGEGYEQYF

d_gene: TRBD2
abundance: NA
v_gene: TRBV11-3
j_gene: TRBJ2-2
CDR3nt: TGTGCCAGCAGCCCCAGGTCGGGGGGGACCGGGGAGCTGTTTTTT
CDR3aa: CASSPRSGGTGELFF

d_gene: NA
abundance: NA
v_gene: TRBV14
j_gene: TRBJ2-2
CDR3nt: TGTGCCAGCAGCCGCTGGCAGGCGGGGAACACCGGGGAGCTGTTTTTT
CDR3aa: CASSRWQAGNTGELFF

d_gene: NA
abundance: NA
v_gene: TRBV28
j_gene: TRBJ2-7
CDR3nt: TGTGCCAGCAGTACACGGACAGCCTACGAGCAGTACTTC
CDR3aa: CASSTRTAYEQYF

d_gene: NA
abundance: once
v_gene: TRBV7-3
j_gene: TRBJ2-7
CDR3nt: TGTGCCAGCAGCTTAAAGGGGTCGGACTACCCCTACGAGCAGTACTTC
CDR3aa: CASSLKGSDYPYEQYF

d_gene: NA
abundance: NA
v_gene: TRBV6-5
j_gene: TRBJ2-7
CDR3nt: TGTGCCAGCAGTTACTCTTCCAGCTACGAGCAGTACTTC
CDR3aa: CASSYSSSYEQYF

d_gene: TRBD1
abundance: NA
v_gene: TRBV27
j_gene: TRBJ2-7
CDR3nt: TGTGCCAGCAGTTCGACAGGGGGGCCCTACGAGCAGTACTTC
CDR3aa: CASSSTGGPYEQYF

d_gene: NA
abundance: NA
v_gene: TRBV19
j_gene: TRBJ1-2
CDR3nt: TGTGCCAGTAGTGCCCAGGGGCCCTCGGGGTATGGCTACCCCTTC
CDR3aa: CASSAQGPSGYGYPF

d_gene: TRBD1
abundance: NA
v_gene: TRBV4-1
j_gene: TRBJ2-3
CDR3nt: TGCGCCAGCAGTTCGGGACAGGGCACAGATACGCAGTATTTT
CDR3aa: CASSSGQGTDTQYF

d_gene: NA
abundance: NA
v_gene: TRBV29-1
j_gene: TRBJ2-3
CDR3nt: TGCAGCGTTGAAGATCCGGCCGAAGAGGATCGGGGTATACCGCAGTATTTT
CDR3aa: CSVEDPAEEDRGIPQYF

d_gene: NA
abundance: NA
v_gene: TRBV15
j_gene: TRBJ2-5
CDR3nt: TGTGCCACCAGCAGAGACAGGGGCGAGACCCAGTACTTC
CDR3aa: CATSRDRGETQYF

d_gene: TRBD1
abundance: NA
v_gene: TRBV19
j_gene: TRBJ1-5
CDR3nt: TGTGCCAGTAGTATCATGACAGGGCGCCACGATAGATATAGCAATCAGCCCCAGCATTTT
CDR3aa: CASSIMTGRHDRYSNQPQHF

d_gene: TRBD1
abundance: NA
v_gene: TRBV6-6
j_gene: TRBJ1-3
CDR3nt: TGTGCCAGCAGCGTACAGGGGGTCCGCTCTGGAAACACCATATATTTT
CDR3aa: CASSVQGVRSGNTIYF

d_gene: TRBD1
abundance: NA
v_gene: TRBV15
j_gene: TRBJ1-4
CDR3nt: TGTGCCACCAGCAGAGTTGACAGGGAGGAACTGTTTTTT
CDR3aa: CATSRVDREELFF

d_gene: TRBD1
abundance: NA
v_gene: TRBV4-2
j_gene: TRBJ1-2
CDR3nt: TGTGCCAGCAGCCAAGGGACAGGGCGCGATGGTAACTATGGCTACACCTTC
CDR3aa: CASSQGTGRDGNYGYTF

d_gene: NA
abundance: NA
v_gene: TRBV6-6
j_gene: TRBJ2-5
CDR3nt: TGTGCCAGCATTCACGACAGTTTCGAGACCCAGTACTTC
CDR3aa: CASIHDSFETQYF

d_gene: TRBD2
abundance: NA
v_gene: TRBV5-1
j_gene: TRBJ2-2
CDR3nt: TGCGCCAGCAGCCGACTTAGCGGGGCCCAAGGGGAGCTGTTTTTT
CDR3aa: CASSRLSGAQGELFF

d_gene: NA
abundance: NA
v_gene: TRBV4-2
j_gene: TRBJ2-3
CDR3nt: TGTGCCAGCAGCCAAGACAGGGGCGGGCCAGATACGCAGTATTTT
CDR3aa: CASSQDRGGPDTQYF

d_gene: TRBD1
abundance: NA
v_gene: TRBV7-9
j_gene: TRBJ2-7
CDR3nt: TGTGCCAGCAGCCCCCGGTCAACCTCCCGGGACAGGGTTTACGAGCAGTACTTC
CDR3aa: CASSPRSTSRDRVYEQYF

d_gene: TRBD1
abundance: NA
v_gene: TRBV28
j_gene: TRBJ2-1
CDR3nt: TGTGCCAGCAGCCCCCCAGGGGGTTACAATGAGCAGTTCTTC
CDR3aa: CASSPPGGYNEQFF

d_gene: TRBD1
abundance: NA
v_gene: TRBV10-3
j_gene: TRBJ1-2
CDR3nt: TGTGCCACCTATAGGAACAGGGGTCTTGACTATGGCTACACCTTC
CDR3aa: CATYRNRGLDYGYTF

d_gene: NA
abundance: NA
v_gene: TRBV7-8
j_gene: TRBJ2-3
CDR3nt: TGTGCCAGCAGCTTACGCCTGTCAGGGGCTGATACGCAGTATTTT
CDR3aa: CASSLRLSGADTQYF

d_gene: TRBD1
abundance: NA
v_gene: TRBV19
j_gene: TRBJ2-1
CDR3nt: TGTGCCAGTAATAAAAGGACAGGGGGCCACAATGAGCAGTTCTTC
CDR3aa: CASNKRTGGHNEQFF

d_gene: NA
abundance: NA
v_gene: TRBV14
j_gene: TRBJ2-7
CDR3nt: TGTGCCAGCAGCCGCCAGCCACCAGACAGGTTCTCCTACGAGCAGTACTTC
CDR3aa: CASSRQPPDRFSYEQYF

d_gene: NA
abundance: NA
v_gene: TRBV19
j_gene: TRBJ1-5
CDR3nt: TGTGCCAGTAGTATAGACGGGGCTGCGGGACAGCCCCAGCATTTT
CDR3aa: CASSIDGAAGQPQHF

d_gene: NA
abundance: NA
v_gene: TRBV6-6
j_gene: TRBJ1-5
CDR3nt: TGTGCCAGCAGTTACCCCCGAGCTCAGCCCCAGCATTTT
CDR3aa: CASSYPRAQPQHF

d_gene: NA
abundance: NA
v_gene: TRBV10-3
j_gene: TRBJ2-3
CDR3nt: TGTGCCCTAACGACGGATACTACTAGCACAGATACGCAGTATTTT
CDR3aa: CALTTDTTSTDTQYF

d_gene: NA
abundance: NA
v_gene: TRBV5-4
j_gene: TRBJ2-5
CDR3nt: TGTGCCAGCAGTTCAAACAGGGAGGAGACCCAGTACTTC
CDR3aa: CASSSNREETQYF

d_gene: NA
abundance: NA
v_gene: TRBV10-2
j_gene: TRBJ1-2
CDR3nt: TGCGCCAGCAGTCCCCAGGGACAAGCACTGTATGGCTACACCTTC
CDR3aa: CASSPQGQALYGYTF

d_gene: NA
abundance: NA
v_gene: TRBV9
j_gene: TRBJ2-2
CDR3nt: TGTGCCAGCAGCGAATACTCCCGAGCGGGCACCGGGGAGCTGTTTTTT
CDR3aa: CASSEYSRAGTGELFF

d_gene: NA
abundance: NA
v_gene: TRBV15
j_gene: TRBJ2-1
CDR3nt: TGTGCCACCAGCAGAGCAGGCATGCACAATGAGCAGTTCTTC
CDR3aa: CATSRAGMHNEQFF

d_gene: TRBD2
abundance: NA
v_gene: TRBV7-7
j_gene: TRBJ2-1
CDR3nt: TGCGCTAGCAGCCCCCTAGCGGGGGGCGCGAACAATGAGCAGTTCTTC
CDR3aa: CASSPLAGGANNEQFF

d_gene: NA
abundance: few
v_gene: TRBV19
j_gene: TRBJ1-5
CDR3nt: TGTGCCAGTAGGGCTAGCAATCAGCCCCAGCATTTT
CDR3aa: CASRASNQPQHF

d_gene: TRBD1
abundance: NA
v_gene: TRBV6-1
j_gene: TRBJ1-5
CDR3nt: TGTGCCAGCAGTGAGGCGGACAGGGGACCCCGACGTGCCAATCAGCCCCAGCATTTT
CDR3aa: CASSEADRGPRRANQPQHF

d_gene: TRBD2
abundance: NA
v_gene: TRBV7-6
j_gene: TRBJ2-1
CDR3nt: TGTGCCAGCAGCGGGAGGACTAGCGGGGTCTACAATGAGCAGTTCTTC
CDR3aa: CASSGRTSGVYNEQFF

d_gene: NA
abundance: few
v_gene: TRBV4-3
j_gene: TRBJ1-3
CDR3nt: TGCGCCAGCAGCCAAGATCCTACGCTCGGAAACACCATATATTTT
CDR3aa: CASSQDPTLGNTIYF

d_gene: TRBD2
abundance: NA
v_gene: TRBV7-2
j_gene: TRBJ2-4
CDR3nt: TGTGCCAGCAGCTTAGCGGTGACTAGCGGGGGGAAGAAGTGGATTCAGTACTTC
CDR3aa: CASSLAVTSGGKKWIQYF